The source of this T cell receptor beta chain is a study of T-cell memory formation after mild COVID-19. Study-level background: TCR clusters were largely donor specific.

This clonotype was observed a few times. Its antigen remains unidentified. Employing constant-segment primers, 5'RACE generated TCR alpha and TCR beta cDNA libraries bearing sample barcodes and UMIs. Each CDR3 protein gets one entry after TCRdb re-called the 5' RACE reads with MiXCR. The table has 400,000 to 500,000 distinct CDR3 sequences, approximately 25% seen once; the top ten hold 8.5% to 9%. The study, taken as a whole, reports: Clones contracting over day 15 to 85 were CD4/CD8 balanced, with later expanders leaning CD4+. In second-wave clones peaking day 37, SARS-CoV-2 specificity remained unconfirmed.

The material sequenced was PBMCs or a T cell subset sorted from them (not recorded which). This receptor was identified in an adult woman who had mild COVID-19 (a few samples of this study predate the infection). Cell type and time point are not known.

Here the CDR3 DNA reads TGTGCCAGCAGCCAGAGCCAAGAGACCCAGTACTTC. Its protein is CASSQSQETQYF. The chain has TRBV7-2 and TRBJ2-5; unclear D gene. Germline V gene sequence: CDR1 SGHTA, CDR2 FQGNSA. The CDR3 covers 12 residues. V was cut by 5 bases and J by 1 base, with 5 bases left in between.